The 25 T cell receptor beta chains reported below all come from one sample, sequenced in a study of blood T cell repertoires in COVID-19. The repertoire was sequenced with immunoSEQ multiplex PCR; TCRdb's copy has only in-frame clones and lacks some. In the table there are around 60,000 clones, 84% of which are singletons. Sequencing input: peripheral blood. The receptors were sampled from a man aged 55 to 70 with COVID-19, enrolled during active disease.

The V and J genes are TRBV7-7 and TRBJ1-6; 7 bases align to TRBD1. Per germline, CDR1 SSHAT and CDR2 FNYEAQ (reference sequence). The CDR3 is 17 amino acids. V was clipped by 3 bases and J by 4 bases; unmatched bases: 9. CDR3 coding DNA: TGTGCCAGCAGCTTGAATTTGGGACAGACTTATAATTCACCCCTCCACTTT. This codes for CASSLNLGQTYNSPLHF.

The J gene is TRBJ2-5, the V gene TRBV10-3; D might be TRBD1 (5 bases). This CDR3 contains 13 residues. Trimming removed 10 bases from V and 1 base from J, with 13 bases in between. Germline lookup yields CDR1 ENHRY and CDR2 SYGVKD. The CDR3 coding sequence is TGTGCCACCAAGACAGATACCCAAGAGACCCAGTACTTC. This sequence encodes CATKTDTQETQYF.

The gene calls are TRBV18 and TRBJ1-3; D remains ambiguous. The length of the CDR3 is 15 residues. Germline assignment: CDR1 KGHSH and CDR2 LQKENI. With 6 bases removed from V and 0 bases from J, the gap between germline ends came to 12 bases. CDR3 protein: CASSPGLSSGNTIYF. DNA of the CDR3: TGTGCCAGCTCCCCCGGGTTGAGCTCTGGAAACACCATATATTTT.

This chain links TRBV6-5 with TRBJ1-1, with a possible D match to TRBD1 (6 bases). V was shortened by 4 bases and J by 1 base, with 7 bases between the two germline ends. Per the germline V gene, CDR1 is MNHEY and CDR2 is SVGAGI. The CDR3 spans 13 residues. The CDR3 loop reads CASSLGQNTEAFF. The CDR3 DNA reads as TGTGCCAGCAGTTTGGGACAGAACACTGAAGCTTTCTTT.

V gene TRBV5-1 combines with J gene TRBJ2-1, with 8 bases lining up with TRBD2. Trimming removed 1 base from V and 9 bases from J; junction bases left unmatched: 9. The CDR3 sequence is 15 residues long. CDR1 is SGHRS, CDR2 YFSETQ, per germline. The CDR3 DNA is TGCGCCAGCAGCTTGTCTTCGAGCGGGAGAGGTGAGCAGTTCTTC. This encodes CASSLSSSGRGEQFF. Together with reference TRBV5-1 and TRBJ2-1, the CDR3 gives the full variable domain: KAGVTQTPRYLIKTRGQQVTLSCSPISGHRSVSWYQQTPGQGLQFLFEYFSETQRNKGNFPGRFSGRQFSNSRSEMNVSTLELGDSALYLCASSLSSSGRGEQFFGPGTRLTVL.

In DNA form, the CDR3 reads TGTGCCACCAGTGAGGGAGGGCTCACGCGGGGTACGCAGTATTTT. Residues: CATSEGGLTRGTQYF. This chain connects TRBV24-1 to TRBJ2-3, with 7 bases that match TRBD2. The trim removed 4 bases at V and 8 bases at J, leaving 11 bases unmatched. CDR3 size: 15 residues. Germline CDR1 is KGHDR and CDR2 is SFDVKD.

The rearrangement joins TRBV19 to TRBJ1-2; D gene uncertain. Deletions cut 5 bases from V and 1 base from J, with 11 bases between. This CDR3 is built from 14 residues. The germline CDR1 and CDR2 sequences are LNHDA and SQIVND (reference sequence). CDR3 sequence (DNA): TGTGCCAGTAGTGACGACCAGGATAACTATGGCTACACCTTC. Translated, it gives CASSDDQDNYGYTF.

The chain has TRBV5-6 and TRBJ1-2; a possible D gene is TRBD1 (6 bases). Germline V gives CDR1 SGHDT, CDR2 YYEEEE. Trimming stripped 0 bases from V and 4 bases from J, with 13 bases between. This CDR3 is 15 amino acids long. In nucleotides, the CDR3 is TGTGCCAGCAGCTTGGAGGGATTAGGGGGCTATGGCTACACCTTC. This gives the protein CASSLEGLGGYGYTF.

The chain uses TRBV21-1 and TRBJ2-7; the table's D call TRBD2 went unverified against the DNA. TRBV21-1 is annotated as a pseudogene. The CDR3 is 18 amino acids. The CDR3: CASSKEELAGATTYEQYF. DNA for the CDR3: TGTGCCAGCAGCAAAGAAGAGCTAGCGGGGGCTACTACCTACGAGCAGTACTTC.

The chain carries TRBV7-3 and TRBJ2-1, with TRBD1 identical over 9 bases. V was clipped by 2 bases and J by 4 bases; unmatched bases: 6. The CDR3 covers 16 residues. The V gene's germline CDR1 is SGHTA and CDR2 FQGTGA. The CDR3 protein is CASSLLGQGEYNEQFF. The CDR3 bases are TGTGCCAGCAGCTTACTGGGACAGGGCGAATACAATGAGCAGTTCTTC.

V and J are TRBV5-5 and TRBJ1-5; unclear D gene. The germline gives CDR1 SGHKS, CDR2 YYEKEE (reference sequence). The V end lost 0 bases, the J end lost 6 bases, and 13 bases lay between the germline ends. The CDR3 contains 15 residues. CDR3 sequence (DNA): TGTGCCAGCAGCTTGGGTCCCCCTTTCGGTCAGCCCCAGCATTTT. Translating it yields CASSLGPPFGQPQHF. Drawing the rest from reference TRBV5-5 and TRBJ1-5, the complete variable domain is DAGVTQSPTHLIKTRGQQVTLRCSPISGHKSVSWYQQVLGQGPQFIFQYYEKEERGRGNFPDRFSARQFPNYSSELNVNALLLGDSALYLCASSLGPPFGQPQHFGDGTRLSIL.

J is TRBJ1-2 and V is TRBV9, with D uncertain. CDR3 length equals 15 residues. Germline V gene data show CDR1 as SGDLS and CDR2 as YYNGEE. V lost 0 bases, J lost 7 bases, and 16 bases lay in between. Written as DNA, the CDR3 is TGTGCCAGCAGCGTAGTCGGGGATTTTGGGGTTGGCTACACCTTC. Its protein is CASSVVGDFGVGYTF.

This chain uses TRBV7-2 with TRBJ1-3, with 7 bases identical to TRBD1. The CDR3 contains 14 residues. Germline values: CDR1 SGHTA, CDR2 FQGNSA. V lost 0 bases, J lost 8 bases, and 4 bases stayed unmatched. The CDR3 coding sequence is TGTGCCAGCAGCTTAGCGAAGGGGGCCGACACCATATATTTT. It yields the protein CASSLAKGADTIYF.

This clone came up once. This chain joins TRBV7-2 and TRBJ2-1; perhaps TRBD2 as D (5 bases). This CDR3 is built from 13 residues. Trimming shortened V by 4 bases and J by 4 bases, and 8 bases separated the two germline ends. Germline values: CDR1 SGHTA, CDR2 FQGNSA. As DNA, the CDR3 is TGTGCCAGCAGCTCCGGGATGTACAATGAGCAGTTCTTC. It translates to CASSSGMYNEQFF. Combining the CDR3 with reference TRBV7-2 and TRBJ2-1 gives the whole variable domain GAGVSQSPSNKVTEKGKDVELRCDPISGHTALYWYRQSLGQGLEFLIYFQGNSAPDKSGLPSDRFSAERTGGSVSTLTIQRTQQEDSAVYLCASSSGMYNEQFFGPGTRLTVL.

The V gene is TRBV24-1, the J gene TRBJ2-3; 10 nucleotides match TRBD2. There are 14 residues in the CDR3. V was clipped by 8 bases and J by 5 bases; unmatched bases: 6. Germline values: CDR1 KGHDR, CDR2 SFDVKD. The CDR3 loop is CATTLAGSRDTQYF. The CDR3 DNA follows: TGTGCCACCACACTAGCGGGGTCAAGAGATACGCAGTATTTT.

Here the CDR3 DNA reads TGTGCCAGCAGCGGACAGGGGCGGGAGCAGTACTTC. This codes for CASSGQGREQYF. The chain has TRBV9 and TRBJ2-7, with 8 bases aligning to TRBD1. In germline, CDR1 is SGDLS, CDR2 YYNGEE. This CDR3 has 12 residues. V shed 3 bases, J shed 7 bases, and the junction held 3 bases outside the gene matches.

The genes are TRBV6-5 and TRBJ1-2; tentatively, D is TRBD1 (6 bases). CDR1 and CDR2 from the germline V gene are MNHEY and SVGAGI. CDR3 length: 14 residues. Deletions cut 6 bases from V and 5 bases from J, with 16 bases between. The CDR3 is CASRNRESAYGYTF. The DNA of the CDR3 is TGTGCCAGCAGAAACAGGGAGTCGGCTTATGGCTACACCTTC.

The CDR3 spells CASSEPRQAPNSNQPQHF. CDR3 bases: TGTGCCAGCAGTGAACCCCGACAGGCCCCAAATAGCAATCAGCCCCAGCATTTT. The V and J genes are TRBV2 and TRBJ1-5, with D possibly TRBD1 on 6 matching bases. CDR3 length equals 18 residues. With 2 bases removed from V and 0 bases from J, the gap between germline ends came to 17 bases. Germline assignment: CDR1 SNHLY and CDR2 FYNNEI.

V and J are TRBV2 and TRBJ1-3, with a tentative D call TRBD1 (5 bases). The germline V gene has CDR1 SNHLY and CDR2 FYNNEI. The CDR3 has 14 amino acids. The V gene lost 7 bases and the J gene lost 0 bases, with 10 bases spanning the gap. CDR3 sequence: CASKLDSSGNTIYF. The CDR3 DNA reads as TGTGCCAGCAAGCTAGACAGCTCTGGAAACACCATATATTTT. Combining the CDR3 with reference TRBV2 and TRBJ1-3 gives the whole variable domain EPEVTQTPSHQVTQMGQEVILRCVPISNHLYFYWYRQILGQKVEFLVSFYNNEISEKSEIFDDQFSVERPDGSNFTLKIRSTKLEDSAMYFCASKLDSSGNTIYFGEGSWLTVV.

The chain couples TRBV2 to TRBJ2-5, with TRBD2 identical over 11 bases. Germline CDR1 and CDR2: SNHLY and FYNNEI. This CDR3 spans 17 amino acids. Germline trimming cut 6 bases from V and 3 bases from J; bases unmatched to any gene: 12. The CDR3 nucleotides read TGTGCCAGCAGCACCCGGATGACTAGCGGGGTAAAAGAGACCCAGTACTTC. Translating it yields CASSTRMTSGVKETQYF.

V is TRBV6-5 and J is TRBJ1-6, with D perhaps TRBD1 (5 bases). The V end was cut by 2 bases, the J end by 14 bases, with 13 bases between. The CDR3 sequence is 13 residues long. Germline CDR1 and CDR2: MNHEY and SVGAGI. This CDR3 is CASSYRRDGSLHF. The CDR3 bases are TGTGCCAGCAGTTACAGGCGGGACGGATCCCTCCACTTT.

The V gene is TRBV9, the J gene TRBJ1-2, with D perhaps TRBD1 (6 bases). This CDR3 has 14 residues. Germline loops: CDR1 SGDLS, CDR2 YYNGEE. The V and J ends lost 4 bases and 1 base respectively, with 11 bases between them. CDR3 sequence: CASSRAQGNYGYTF. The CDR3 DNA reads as TGTGCCAGCAGCCGAGCACAGGGTAACTATGGCTACACCTTC.

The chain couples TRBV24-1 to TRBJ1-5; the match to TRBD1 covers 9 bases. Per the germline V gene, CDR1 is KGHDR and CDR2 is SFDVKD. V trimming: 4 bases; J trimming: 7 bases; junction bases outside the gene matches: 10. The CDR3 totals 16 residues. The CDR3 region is CATSEGPGQGDQPQHF. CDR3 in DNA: TGTGCCACCAGTGAGGGTCCGGGACAGGGTGACCAGCCCCAGCATTTT.

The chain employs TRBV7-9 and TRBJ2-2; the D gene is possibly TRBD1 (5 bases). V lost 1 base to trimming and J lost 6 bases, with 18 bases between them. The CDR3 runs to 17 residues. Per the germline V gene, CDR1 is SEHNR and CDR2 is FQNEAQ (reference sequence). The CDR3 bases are TGTGCCAGCAGCTTAGGGGTTGACATCGAGACAGCCGGGGAGCTGTTTTTT. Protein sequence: CASSLGVDIETAGELFF.

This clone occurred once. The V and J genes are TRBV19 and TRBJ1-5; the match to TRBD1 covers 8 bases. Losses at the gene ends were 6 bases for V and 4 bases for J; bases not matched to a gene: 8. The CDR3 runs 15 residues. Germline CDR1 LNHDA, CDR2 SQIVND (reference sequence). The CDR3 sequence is CASSRTGQENQPQHF. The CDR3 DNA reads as TGTGCCAGTAGCCGGACAGGGCAGGAGAATCAGCCCCAGCATTTT.